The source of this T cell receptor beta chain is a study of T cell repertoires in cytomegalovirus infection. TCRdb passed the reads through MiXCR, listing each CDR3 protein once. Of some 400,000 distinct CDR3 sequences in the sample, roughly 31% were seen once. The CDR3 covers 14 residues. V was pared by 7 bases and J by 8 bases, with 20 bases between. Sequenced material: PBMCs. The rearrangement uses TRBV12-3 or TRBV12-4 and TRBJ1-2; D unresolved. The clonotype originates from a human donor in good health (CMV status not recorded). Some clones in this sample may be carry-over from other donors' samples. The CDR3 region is CASNPQPTPLGYTF. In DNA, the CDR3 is TGTGCCAGCAATCCTCAGCCAACGCCCCTAGGCTACACCTTC.